The sample holds a few counts of the clone carrying this T cell receptor beta chain. The PCR made use of 60 Vbeta and 13 Jbeta primers. Clones were read by immunoSEQ multiplex PCR, and TCRdb kept only the in-frame ones, dropping some. The profile shows 150,000 to 200,000 clones, roughly 83% of them singletons. This sample is drawn from a study of cytomegalovirus exposure and HLA in healthy donors. V was trimmed by 4 bases and J by 14 bases, leaving 12 bases between them. Germline loops: CDR1 MNHNS, CDR2 SASEGT. CDR3 length: 12 amino acids. Sequenced material: PBMCs. The chain employs TRBV6-1 and TRBJ1-6, with D perhaps TRBD1 (6 bases). The sequence was collected from a boy aged 10-17 years in good health and CMV-seronegative. CDR3 region: CASSAVQGTLHF. CDR3 sequence (DNA): TGTGCCAGCAGTGCAGTACAGGGCACCCTCCACTTT.